This TCR beta chain appears in the sequencing data of a study of sequential checkpoint blockade in melanoma. Study-wide context: Patients were randomized 1:1 to nivolumab-then-ipilimumab or ipilimumab-then-nivolumab first-line. Both treatment sequences were followed by maintenance nivolumab. After nivolumab or ipilimumab alone, 20 to 25 patients had week-13 rebiopsies.

Indicated treatment: randomized to nivolumab then ipilimumab (arm A) or the reverse (arm B). Trimming cost V 4 bases and J 7 bases, with 16 bases left between them. The germline V gene encodes CDR1 SGHNT and CDR2 YENEEA. This CDR3 contains 14 residues. This clone was seen many times. TCRdb's copy holds only in-frame clones and misses some; the assay was immunoSEQ multiplex PCR. Of some 8,000 clones in the sample, 25% to 35% are singletons; the top ten hold more than 4.5%. The TCR originated in a human donor with melanoma. The material was tumor tissue (inferred from file names), obtained from a patient given nivolumab and ipilimumab in sequence. The chain links TRBV11-3 to TRBJ1-1; D call uncertain. The CDR3 DNA follows: TGTGCCAGCAGCTCGCAACGGGGATCCTTTGAAGCTTTCTTT. It yields the protein CASSSQRGSFEAFF. Filled out from reference TRBV11-3 and TRBJ1-1, the complete variable domain reads EAGVVQSPRYKIIEKKQPVAFWCNPISGHNTLYWYLQNLGQGPELLIRYENEEAVDDSQLPKDRFSAERLKGVDSTLKIQPAELGDSAVYLCASSSQRGSFEAFFGQGTRLTVV.